This T cell receptor beta chain was identified in a study of blood T cells in healthy people across ages. Trimming removed 6 bases at V and 0 bases at J, with 18 bases between. Per germline, CDR1 MNHNY and CDR2 SVGAGI (reference sequence). The CDR3 length is 17 residues. Using a J-beta primer mix together with a sample-barcoded 5' primer, a second PCR was run for about 6 to 11 cycles. MiXCR, run by TCRdb on the 5' RACE reads, gives a single entry per CDR3 protein. The sample records hundreds of thousands of distinct CDR3 sequences, around 32% being singletons. This clonotype was found many times. Sequencing was done on a sample of blood. The TCR comes from an elderly woman in good health. V usage is TRBV6-6 and J usage is TRBJ1-5; D gene ambiguous. CDR3: CASRSSSAASSNQPQHF. The CDR3 bases are TGTGCCAGCAGAAGCAGTTCTGCAGCCTCTAGCAATCAGCCCCAGCATTTT.